This T cell receptor (beta chain) was documented in a study of shared clonotypes between healthy human individuals. Study conclusions and caveats: What limited the represented genetic and exposure-history diversity was the small number of donors.

In the case of this clone: The antigen is not known. Within the sample, other DNA sequences also encode this same CDR3.

This CDR3 has 14 amino acids. Germline-derived CDR1 and CDR2 are SGHNT and YYREEE (reference sequence). Trimming took off 3 bases at V and 0 bases at J, with 8 bases between the two ends. The study ran the assay at deep level. Repertoires were generated with immunoSEQ multiplex PCR, while TCRdb's copy carries only in-frame clones and drops some. The table records roughly 1,500,000 clones, around 98% of them present only once. Sequenced sample: naive CD4+ T cells sorted from blood. Stated subset: CD45RA+ positively selected. V and J are TRBV5-4 and TRBJ2-3; maybe TRBD1 (5 bases). The TCR comes from a young man in good health. Written as DNA, the CDR3 is TGTGCCAGCAGCTCCAGGGATAGCACAGATACGCAGTATTTT. It yields the protein CASSSRDSTDTQYF. Together with reference TRBV5-4 and TRBJ2-3, the CDR3 gives the full variable domain: ETGVTQSPTHLIKTRGQQVTLRCSSQSGHNTVSWYQQALGQGPQFIFQYYREEENGRGNFPPRFSGLQFPNYSSELNVNALELDDSALYLCASSSRDSTDTQYFGPGTRLTVL.